A selection of T cell receptor beta chains follows, all from one sample in a study of read filtering for tumor transcriptome and immune sequencing. TCRdb re-analysed the reads in MiXCR, keeping a single row per CDR3 protein. Of 100,000 to 150,000 distinct CDR3 sequences listed, about an eighth were seen once; the top ten hold approximately 9.9%. The sample consisted of a population of CD138-negative cells sorted from bone marrow. The receptors were gathered from a donor aged 40 or older with multiple myeloma. CDR3s include the opening cysteine and the closing phenylalanine or tryptophan. Fields, in order: D gene, clone size, V gene, J gene, CDR3 DNA, CDR3 protein. D genes are given only for firm matches. The size field is filled for only some rows; it gives once, few, many or a size class.

D: TRBD1; size: many; V: TRBV7-2; J: TRBJ1-5; DNA: TGTGCCAGCAGCTCCCGGACAGGATATAGCAATCAGCCCCAGCATTTT; CDR3: CASSSRTGYSNQPQHF
D: -; size: many; V: TRBV28; J: TRBJ2-6; DNA: TGTGCCAGCAGTCTTGTCACTGGGGCCAACGTCCTGACTTTC; CDR3: CASSLVTGANVLTF
D: -; size: many; V: TRBV29-1; J: TRBJ1-5; DNA: TGCAGCGTCGTGGCCTATTCGGGACTTTTT; CDR3: CSVVAYSGLF
D: -; size: many; V: TRBV7-2; J: TRBJ1-5; DNA: TGTGCCAGCAGCTTCGGGGGGCCGAGCCAGCCCCAGCATTTT; CDR3: CASSFGGPSQPQHF
D: TRBD1; size: many; V: TRBV18; J: TRBJ2-3; DNA: TGTGCCAGCTCACGGGTCCTGGACAGGGGCACAGATACGCAGTATTTT; CDR3: CASSRVLDRGTDTQYF
D: -; size: many; V: TRBV5-1; J: TRBJ1-6; DNA: TGCGCCAGCAGACCTTCACAGGCCGGTTCACCCCTCCACTTT; CDR3: CASRPSQAGSPLHF
D: -; size: many; V: TRBV20-1; J: TRBJ2-7; DNA: TGCAGTGCCCCTCGGGGACCCATCTACGAGCAGTACTTC; CDR3: CSAPRGPIYEQYF
D: TRBD2; size: few; V: TRBV27; J: TRBJ2-1; DNA: TGTGCCAGCAGTCGTCAGGCCACTAGCGGCTACAATGAGCAGTTCTTC; CDR3: CASSRQATSGYNEQFF
D: TRBD1; size: many; V: TRBV28; J: TRBJ1-4; DNA: TGTGCCAGCAGTTCAGGGGGACTTAATGAAAAACTGTTTTTT; CDR3: CASSSGGLNEKLFF
D: -; size: many; V: TRBV20-1; J: TRBJ2-1; DNA: TGCAGTGCTAGTCCGTGGCACAATGAGCAGTTCTTC; CDR3: CSASPWHNEQFF
D: -; size: few; V: TRBV6-1; J: TRBJ1-4; DNA: TGTGCCAGCAGCCCCGGTGGACGGGGGAATGAAAAACTGTTTTTT; CDR3: CASSPGGRGNEKLFF
D: -; size: many; V: TRBV6-1; J: TRBJ1-5; DNA: TGTGCCAGCAGTGAACCCAAGGGGCAGCCCCAGCATTTT; CDR3: CASSEPKGQPQHF
D: -; size: -; V: TRBV5-1; J: TRBJ1-1; DNA: TGTGCCAGCAGCAGGGGACGATCGAACACTGAAGCTTTCTTT; CDR3: CASSRGRSNTEAFF
D: TRBD1; size: many; V: TRBV19; J: TRBJ1-1; DNA: TGTGCCAGTAGTCCCCAGGGGGCGGTTACCGAAGCTTTCTTT; CDR3: CASSPQGAVTEAFF
D: -; size: many; V: TRBV5-1; J: TRBJ2-3; DNA: TGTGCCAGCAGCTTAGGAGACAGCACAGATACGCAGTATTTT; CDR3: CASSLGDSTDTQYF
D: -; size: many; V: TRBV28; J: TRBJ2-3; DNA: TGTGCCAGCAGTTCAGGGGGGGAGGATACGCAGTATTTT; CDR3: CASSSGGEDTQYF
D: -; size: many; V: TRBV3-1; J: TRBJ2-3; DNA: TGTGCCAGCAGCCAGAGCCCAGTTGCGGGCGGAGATACGCAGTATTTT; CDR3: CASSQSPVAGGDTQYF
D: TRBD1; size: many; V: TRBV20-1; J: TRBJ2-2; DNA: TGCAGTGCTAGAGAGTGGGACAGAGGGATGGACACCGGGGAGCTGTTTTTT; CDR3: CSAREWDRGMDTGELFF
D: -; size: few; V: TRBV29-1; J: TRBJ2-2; DNA: TGCAGCGTAGACAGTCCCACCGGGGAGCTGTTTTTT; CDR3: CSVDSPTGELFF
D: -; size: many; V: TRBV7-8; J: TRBJ2-6; DNA: TGTGCCAGCAGCTTAACGGGGGCTGGGGCCAACGTCCTGACTTTC; CDR3: CASSLTGAGANVLTF
D: -; size: many; V: TRBV13; J: TRBJ2-5; DNA: TGTGCCAGCAGCTTTTCTCCGGGTCGGAGTCAAGAGACCCAGTACTTC; CDR3: CASSFSPGRSQETQYF
D: TRBD2; size: many; V: TRBV20-1; J: TRBJ2-1; DNA: TGCAGTGCTAGTTGGGGCGGGAGTTACAATGAGCAGTTCTTC; CDR3: CSASWGGSYNEQFF